Listed below are T cell receptor beta chains from one sample, sequenced in a study of shared clonotypes between healthy human individuals. The data were produced by immunoSEQ multiplex PCR, yet TCRdb's version contains in-frame clones alone and is incomplete. Of roughly 1 million clones detected, about 80% appear once; the ten largest clones hold more than 0.45%. Sequencing used memory CD4+ T cells from PBMCs. The receptors were gathered from a man between 18 and 29 years old in good health. Some clones in this sample may be carry-over from other donors' samples. CDR3s include the opening cysteine and the closing phenylalanine or tryptophan. D genes are given only for firm matches. Not all rows give a size; the values are once, few, many and, for expanded clones, a class.

D gene: -
V gene: TRBV5-1
clone size: -
J gene: TRBJ1-2
CDR3 DNA: TGCGCCAGCAGCTTCCTGTCAGGGGACTATGGCTACACCTTC
CDR3 protein: CASSFLSGDYGYTF

D gene: -
V gene: TRBV28
clone size: -
J gene: TRBJ1-1
CDR3 DNA: TGTGCCAGCAGTTTACAGGCGGGGACTGAAGCTTTCTTT
CDR3 protein: CASSLQAGTEAFF

D gene: -
V gene: TRBV7-9
clone size: once
J gene: TRBJ1-2
CDR3 DNA: TGTGCCAGCAGCTTACCAGTCTATGGCTACACCTTC
CDR3 protein: CASSLPVYGYTF

D gene: -
V gene: TRBV10-3
clone size: -
J gene: TRBJ2-2
CDR3 DNA: TGTGCCATCCATGACCGGGCTGCGAACACCGGGGAGCTGTTTTTT
CDR3 protein: CAIHDRAANTGELFF

D gene: -
V gene: TRBV11-3
clone size: -
J gene: TRBJ2-5
CDR3 DNA: TGTGCCAGCAGCGTAGCGGCCTACCGGGAGACCCAGTACTTC
CDR3 protein: CASSVAAYRETQYF

D gene: TRBD2
V gene: TRBV11-3
clone size: -
J gene: TRBJ2-3
CDR3 DNA: TGTGCCAGCAGCTTTGGGGAGCGGGATACAGATACGCAGTATTTT
CDR3 protein: CASSFGERDTDTQYF

D gene: TRBD1
V gene: TRBV10-3
clone size: -
J gene: TRBJ2-5
CDR3 DNA: TGTGCCATCAGTGAGGGACAGGGATCCCAGGAGACCCAGTACTTC
CDR3 protein: CAISEGQGSQETQYF

D gene: -
V gene: TRBV5-1
clone size: once
J gene: TRBJ2-7
CDR3 DNA: TGCGCCAGCAGCCCCGCGGAGGGGCTCTCCTACGAGCAGTACTTC
CDR3 protein: CASSPAEGLSYEQYF

D gene: TRBD1
V gene: TRBV7-2
clone size: -
J gene: TRBJ1-5
CDR3 DNA: TGTGCCAGCAGCTTAGGTTCAGGGGGCTATCAGCCCCAGCATTTT
CDR3 protein: CASSLGSGGYQPQHF

D gene: -
V gene: TRBV1
clone size: -
J gene: TRBJ2-7
CDR3 DNA: TGCACCAGCAGCCAGAGGCGGGGCCAGGGTCTCGAGCAGTACTTC
CDR3 protein: CTSSQRRGQGLEQYF

D gene: TRBD2
V gene: TRBV27
clone size: few
J gene: TRBJ2-7
CDR3 DNA: TGTGCCAGCAGACTAGCGGGAGCCTACGAGCAGTACTTC
CDR3 protein: CASRLAGAYEQYF

D gene: TRBD1
V gene: TRBV7-3
clone size: -
J gene: TRBJ1-1
CDR3 DNA: TGTGCCAGCAGCTGGGACAGGGGCACTGAAGCTTTCTTT
CDR3 protein: CASSWDRGTEAFF

D gene: TRBD2
V gene: TRBV5-1
clone size: -
J gene: TRBJ2-1
CDR3 DNA: TGCGCCAGCAGCTTAGGACTAGCGGGTCATGAGCAGTTCTTC
CDR3 protein: CASSLGLAGHEQFF

D gene: TRBD1
V gene: TRBV11-3
clone size: -
J gene: TRBJ2-1
CDR3 DNA: TGTGCCAGCAGCTTAGCCGGGACAGGGCCGGATGAGCAGTTCTTC
CDR3 protein: CASSLAGTGPDEQFF